The clone carrying this TCR beta chain has only a few counts. Its specificity is not known. There are 14 residues in the CDR3. Germline V gene data show CDR1 as MNHNS and CDR2 as SASEGT. V was cut by 6 bases and J by 1 base, with 12 bases left in between. The data were taken from a study of T cells in Graves' hyperthyroidism and ophthalmopathy. Study-level points and caveats: Blood samples included most of the expanded thyroid clonotypes exceeding 0.001.

More than 8 ml fresh peripheral blood yielded the PBMCs. The CDR3 regions of TCR beta were amplified from RNA transcripts. The HTBI set primed first-round TCR CDR3 RT-PCR. TCRdb redid the calling of the multiplex PCR reads with MiXCR, one entry per CDR3 protein. The table has 660,000 or so distinct CDR3 sequences, less than 25% seen once. The sample consisted of blood. The rearrangement links TRBV6-1 to TRBJ2-5, with D hard to call. The receptor was isolated from a man aged 30 to 39 with Graves' ophthalmopathy. Here the CDR3 reads CASRPLESQETQYF. CDR3 bases: TGTGCCAGCAGACCACTGGAGTCCCAAGAGACCCAGTACTTC.